The 21 T cell receptor beta chains below were found in one sample sequenced in a study of blood T cell repertoires in COVID-19. Libraries were prepared by immunoSEQ multiplex PCR; TCRdb keeps only in-frame clonotypes and omits some of them. The sample carries approximately 100,000 clones, about four fifths recorded once. Material for sequencing was peripheral blood. Receptor source: a human donor in a cohort sampled during active COVID-19.

This clone was detected a few times. The chain uses TRBV9 and TRBJ2-1; TRBD2 matches at 13 bases. Trimming cost V 4 bases and J 7 bases; bases outside gene matches: 5. There are 15 residues in the CDR3. Per the germline V gene, CDR1 is SGDLS and CDR2 is YYNGEE. CDR3 DNA sequence: TGTGCCAGCAGCCCCCGGACTAGCGGGGGAAATGAGCAGTTCTTC. Residues: CASSPRTSGGNEQFF.

The rearrangement links TRBV7-2 to TRBJ2-5; the match to TRBD2 covers 9 bases. This CDR3 comprises 15 residues. Germline V gives CDR1 SGHTA, CDR2 FQGNSA. J gave up 5 bases and V 8 bases, and 12 bases lay outside the gene matches. CDR3 residues: CASGIGSGGLETQYF. DNA for the CDR3: TGTGCCAGCGGGATTGGAAGCGGGGGGTTGGAGACCCAGTACTTC.

This clone has more than one count but fewer than ten. The rearrangement links TRBV2 to TRBJ1-5; weak D call: TRBD1 (6 bases). The CDR3 totals 15 residues. V gave up 5 bases and J gave up 3 bases, with 14 bases separating them. CDR1 and CDR2 (germline): SNHLY, FYNNEI. Here the CDR3 reads CASSPSGVSNQPQHF. Written as DNA, the CDR3 is TGTGCCAGCAGTCCTTCAGGGGTCTCCAATCAGCCCCAGCATTTT.

This clone appeared once. V gene TRBV25-1 combines with J gene TRBJ1-1, with 9 bases that match TRBD1. V shed 5 bases and J 4 bases; nucleotides not matched to a gene: 8. Germline V CDR1 and CDR2: MGHDK, SYGVNS. The CDR3 contains 15 residues. The CDR3, as DNA: TGTGCCAGCAGTAACCTTCAGGGACAGGGCACTGAAGCTTTCTTT. Translating gives CASSNLQGQGTEAFF.

In its sample, this clone was seen a few times. V usage is TRBV10-1 and J usage is TRBJ2-3; TRBD2 matches at 7 bases. The ends lost 3 bases at V and 5 bases at J; junction bases unmatched: 5. The CDR3 extends over 14 amino acids. Germline V gene sequence: CDR1 WNHNN, CDR2 SYGVQD (reference sequence). This CDR3 reads CASSDGGVGDTQYF. DNA for the CDR3: TGCGCCAGCAGTGATGGGGGGGTTGGAGATACGCAGTATTTT.

This rearrangement joins TRBV27 to TRBJ2-7; 8 bases fit TRBD1. This CDR3 is built from 13 residues. Germline V gene lookup returns CDR1 MNHEY and CDR2 SMNVEV (reference sequence). V shed 6 bases and J 6 bases; nucleotides not matched to a gene: 7. As DNA, the CDR3 is TGTGCCAGCAGAAGACAGGGGTTTTTCGAGCAGTACTTC. It specifies CASRRQGFFEQYF.

This chain connects TRBV13 to TRBJ1-1, with D perhaps TRBD1 (6 bases). The CDR3 sequence is 16 residues long. The V and J ends lost 1 base and 3 bases respectively, with 15 bases between them. From germline, CDR1 is PRHDT and CDR2 FYEKMQ (reference sequence). The CDR3 spells CASSLDSGRGHTEAFF. The CDR3, as DNA: TGTGCCAGCAGCTTAGATTCCGGCAGGGGCCACACTGAAGCTTTCTTT.

The chain uses TRBV12-3 or TRBV12-4 and TRBJ1-6; D call uncertain. Trimming shortened V by 6 bases and J by 13 bases, and 13 bases separated the two germline ends. The CDR3 is 12 residues long. The CDR3 DNA reads as TGTGCCAGCAGACCCGCCGCGTCCCCCCTCCACTTT. Protein: CASRPAASPLHF.

CDR3 DNA: TGCGCCAGCAGCGATAGGACAGGGCAAGAGACCCAGTACTTC. This gives the protein CASSDRTGQETQYF. The chain is built from TRBV10-1 and TRBJ2-5; 8 nucleotides line up with TRBD1. With V trimmed by 6 bases and J by 2 bases, 5 bases remained unmatched. This CDR3 has 14 amino acids. Germline-derived CDR1 and CDR2 are WNHNN and SYGVQD (reference sequence).

V usage is TRBV5-8 and J usage is TRBJ2-1; the D gene is possibly TRBD1 (6 bases). CDR1 is SGHTS and CDR2 is YDEGEE in the germline V gene. The V and J ends lost 1 base and 0 bases respectively, with 8 bases between them. The CDR3 sequence is 15 residues long. Here the CDR3 reads CASSLTGNSYNEQFF. The CDR3 coding sequence is TGTGCCAGCAGCTTGACAGGGAACTCCTACAATGAGCAGTTCTTC.

This chain links TRBV2 with TRBJ1-6; D is uncertain. The length of the CDR3 is 15 residues. Trimming left V 3 bases short and J 10 bases short, with 16 bases between. Germline V gives CDR1 SNHLY, CDR2 FYNNEI. In DNA form, the CDR3 reads TGTGCCAGCAGTGAGGATTTCGGGGTGGGATCACCCCTCCACTTT. Translation gives CASSEDFGVGSPLHF.

The V gene is TRBV12-3 or TRBV12-4, the J gene TRBJ1-1; D is unclear. The CDR3 length is 13 residues. The V gene lost 4 bases and the J gene lost 0 bases, with 6 bases spanning the gap. Here the CDR3 DNA reads TGTGCCAGCAGTTCTACAGTGAACACTGAAGCTTTCTTT. Its translation is CASSSTVNTEAFF.

The V and J genes are TRBV4-2 and TRBJ2-7, with D tentatively TRBD1 (6 bases). CDR1 and CDR2 from the germline V gene are LGHNA and YNFKEQ. Trimming pared 3 bases from V and 0 bases from J, leaving 24 bases between. CDR3 length equals 19 residues. CDR3 bases: TGTGCCAGCAGCCAGGAGATACCGGGACATTCGTTTGACTCCTACGAGCAGTACTTC. It is translated as CASSQEIPGHSFDSYEQYF.

The chain uses TRBV5-1 and TRBJ2-5; a possible D gene is TRBD2 (6 bases). The CDR3 is 14 amino acids. CDR1 SGHRS and CDR2 YFSETQ come from the germline V gene. The ends were cut back, 0 bases at V and 1 base at J, with 7 bases in the middle. DNA of the CDR3: TGCGCCAGCAGCTTGGTGGGGGGCCAAGAGACCCAGTACTTC. This translates into CASSLVGGQETQYF.

This clone has just a few counts. The chain combines TRBV5-1 with TRBJ2-7, with 8 bases fitting TRBD1. CDR1 and CDR2 (germline): SGHRS, YFSETQ. Losses at the gene ends were 1 base for V and 3 bases for J; bases not matched to a gene: 6. The length of the CDR3 is 15 residues. The CDR3 region is CASSLSQGALYEQYF. Here the CDR3 DNA reads TGCGCCAGCAGCTTGTCGCAGGGGGCTCTCTACGAGCAGTACTTC.

The rearrangement joins TRBV7-6 to TRBJ2-5; maybe TRBD2 (7 bases). The germline V and J ends were trimmed by 6 bases and 1 base, with 12 bases remaining between them. The CDR3 extends over 14 amino acids. Per germline, CDR1 SGHVS and CDR2 FNYEAQ. The CDR3 DNA sequence: TGTGCCAGCAGGGGGCGGGGGCCCCAAGAGACCCAGTACTTC. Amino acid sequence: CASRGRGPQETQYF. Together with reference TRBV7-6 and TRBJ2-5, the CDR3 gives the full variable domain: GAGVSQSPRYKVTKRGQDVALRCDPISGHVSLYWYRQALGQGPEFLTYFNYEAQQDKSGLPNDRFSAERPEGSISTLTIQRTEQRDSAMYRCASRGRGPQETQYFGPGTRLLVL.

The CDR3 spells CASSQRQERGANYGYTF. DNA of the CDR3: TGTGCCAGCAGTCAGCGCCAGGAGCGGGGAGCTAACTATGGCTACACCTTC. The chain combines TRBV7-3 with TRBJ1-2, with D unclear. Germline values: CDR1 SGHTA, CDR2 FQGTGA. The CDR3 loop spans 17 amino acids. Trimming stripped 6 bases from V and 0 bases from J, with 20 bases between.

The chain carries TRBV6-5 and TRBJ1-3; 7 bases fit TRBD1. This CDR3 spans 15 amino acids. Trimming took 6 bases from V and 1 from J; bases not matched to a gene: 6. Germline lookup yields CDR1 MNHEY and CDR2 SVGAGI. The CDR3 reads CASSELQGSGNTIYF. The CDR3 DNA reads as TGTGCCAGCAGCGAGCTACAGGGGTCTGGAAACACCATATATTTT.

V is TRBV20-1 and J is TRBJ1-6, with TRBD1 identical over 10 bases. Germline CDR1 DFQATT, CDR2 SNEGSKA (reference sequence). CDR3 length equals 15 residues. V lost 3 bases and J lost 8; bases outside the gene matches: 7. In DNA form, the CDR3 reads TGCAGTGCTAGTGTGGGACAGGGGTGGGATTCACCCCTCCACTTT. This codes for CSASVGQGWDSPLHF.

The V gene is TRBV2, the J gene TRBJ2-1; 7 nucleotides align to TRBD2. CDR1 is SNHLY and CDR2 is FYNNEI in the germline V gene. This CDR3 contains 15 residues. The V gene end was trimmed by 4 bases and the J gene end by 1 base; junction bases not matched to a gene: 4. In DNA, the CDR3 is TGTGCCAGCAGTGGGGGGGGACGGTCCTACAATGAGCAGTTCTTC. Its protein is CASSGGGRSYNEQFF.

This chain joins TRBV11-3 and TRBJ1-1; a possible D gene is TRBD1 (5 bases). The CDR3 is 14 amino acids. V lost 5 bases and J 4 bases, leaving 14 bases between the germline ends. The V gene's germline CDR1 is SGHNT and CDR2 YENEEA. Here the CDR3 reads CASSPSGGRTEAFF. The DNA for the CDR3 is TGTGCCAGCAGCCCGTCGGGGGGTCGCACTGAAGCTTTCTTT.